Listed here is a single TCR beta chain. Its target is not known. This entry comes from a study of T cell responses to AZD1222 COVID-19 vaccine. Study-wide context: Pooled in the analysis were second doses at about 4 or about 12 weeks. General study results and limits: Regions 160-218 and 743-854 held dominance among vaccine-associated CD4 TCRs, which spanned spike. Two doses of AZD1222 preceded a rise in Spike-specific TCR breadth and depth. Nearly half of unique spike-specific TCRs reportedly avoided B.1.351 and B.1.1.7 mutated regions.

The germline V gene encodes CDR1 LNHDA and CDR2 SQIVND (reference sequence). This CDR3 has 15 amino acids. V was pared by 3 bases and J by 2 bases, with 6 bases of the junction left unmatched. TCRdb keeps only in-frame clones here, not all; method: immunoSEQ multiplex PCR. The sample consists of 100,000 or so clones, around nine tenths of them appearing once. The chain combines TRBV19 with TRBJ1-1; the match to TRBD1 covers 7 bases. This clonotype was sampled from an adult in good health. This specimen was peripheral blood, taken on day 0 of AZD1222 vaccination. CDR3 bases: TGTGCCAGTAGTATGGTGGACAGGAGCAACACTGAAGCTTTCTTT. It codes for CASSMVDRSNTEAFF.